Presented here are 21 T cell receptor beta chains from one specimen sequenced in a study of blood T cell repertoires in COVID-19. TCRdb's copy holds only in-frame clones and misses some; the assay was immunoSEQ multiplex PCR. The data contain about 300,000 clones, 89% of them singletons. Sequencing input: PBMCs or T cells enriched from blood (not recorded which). Every receptor here comes from a woman aged 50 to 60 who had been exposed to COVID-19.

This clone was seen once. This rearrangement joins TRBV30 to TRBJ1-2; D is unresolved. The CDR3 loop spans 13 amino acids. Germline V gives CDR1 GTSNPN, CDR2 SVGIG (reference sequence). The V end lost 0 bases, the J end lost 8 bases, and 13 bases lay between the germline ends. CDR3 DNA sequence: TGTGCCTGGAGTGTGGAGGGCGCGGCCGGCTACACCTTC. It yields the protein CAWSVEGAAGYTF.

The chain is built from TRBV6-5 and TRBJ2-1; no clear D gene. The V gene lost 2 bases and the J gene lost 9 bases, with 11 bases spanning the gap. The CDR3 runs 13 residues. Germline V lookup: CDR1 MNHEY, CDR2 SVGAGI. In DNA form, the CDR3 reads TGTGCCAGCAGTTACCTAGAGTATACTGAGCAGTTCTTC. Translated, it gives CASSYLEYTEQFF.

The rearrangement links TRBV7-6 to TRBJ2-7; D perhaps matches TRBD1 (5 bases). CDR3 length equals 13 residues. Germline loops: CDR1 SGHVS, CDR2 FNYEAQ. V dropped 4 bases and J dropped 3 bases, with 10 bases sitting between them. CDR3 coding DNA: TGTGCCAGCAGCTCCGACAGTATCTACGAGCAGTACTTC. Residues: CASSSDSIYEQYF.

The CDR3 reads CASSLARVREQYF. CDR3 in DNA: TGTGCCAGCAGCCTCGCCAGGGTACGGGAGCAGTACTTC. The J gene is TRBJ2-7, the V gene TRBV5-6; a possible D gene is TRBD1 (5 bases). This CDR3 contains 13 residues. V was pared by 4 bases and J by 7 bases, with 15 bases between. Per germline, CDR1 SGHDT and CDR2 YYEEEE.

The J gene is TRBJ1-2, the V gene TRBV7-9; D not resolved. The CDR3 loop spans 15 amino acids. The V gene lost 3 bases and the J gene lost 4 bases, with 15 bases spanning the gap. Germline CDR1 reads SEHNR; CDR2 reads FQNEAQ (reference sequence). This CDR3 reads CASSLTSIRAYGYTF. CDR3 nucleotide sequence: TGTGCCAGCAGCTTGACATCCATTCGAGCCTATGGCTACACCTTC.

This chain links TRBV28 with TRBJ1-5; weak D call: TRBD1 (5 bases). The ends were cut back, 4 bases at V and 2 bases at J, with 12 bases in the middle. CDR3 length equals 15 residues. Looked up from germline, CDR1 is MDHEN and CDR2 is SYDVKM. The CDR3 protein is CASSSQGGGNQPQHF. The CDR3 DNA is TGTGCCAGCAGTTCCCAGGGTGGGGGCAATCAGCCCCAGCATTTT.

The CDR3 loop is CATSREGYYNEQFF. In DNA, the CDR3 is TGTGCCACCAGCAGGGAGGGTTACTACAATGAGCAGTTCTTC. The V gene is TRBV15, the J gene TRBJ2-1, with a possible D match to TRBD2 (6 bases). CDR3 size: 14 residues. Germline V CDR1 and CDR2: LNHNV, YYDKDF (reference sequence). V lost 3 bases, J lost 3 bases, and 9 bases lay in between.

The chain employs TRBV27 and TRBJ1-1, with D possibly being TRBD1 (6 bases). This CDR3 spans 15 amino acids. Trimming removed 6 bases at V and 1 base at J, with 15 bases between. Germline V CDR1 and CDR2: MNHEY, SMNVEV (reference sequence). The CDR3 DNA follows: TGTGCCAGCAGCCCGCCGGACAGATGGAACACTGAAGCTTTCTTT. It specifies CASSPPDRWNTEAFF.

This chain connects TRBV7-2 to TRBJ1-1; 8 bases are shared with TRBD1. This CDR3 contains 15 residues. V was clipped by 6 bases and J by 0 bases; unmatched bases: 6. The germline V gene has CDR1 SGHTA and CDR2 FQGNSA. The CDR3 bases are TGTGCCAGCAGGCTCGGACAGGGAATGAACACTGAAGCTTTCTTT. This sequence encodes CASRLGQGMNTEAFF. Complete variable domain (other parts from reference TRBV7-2 and TRBJ1-1): GAGVSQSPSNKVTEKGKDVELRCDPISGHTALYWYRQSLGQGLEFLIYFQGNSAPDKSGLPSDRFSAERTGGSVSTLTIQRTQQEDSAVYLCASRLGQGMNTEAFFGQGTRLTVV.

The CDR3 here is CAWSGSQKYNQPQHF. The CDR3 DNA is TGTGCCTGGAGTGGTTCGCAGAAATACAATCAGCCCCAGCATTTT. The chain couples TRBV30 to TRBJ1-5; the D is unclear. Per germline, CDR1 GTSNPN and CDR2 SVGIG (reference sequence). V lost 1 base, J lost 3 bases, and 13 bases lay in between. This CDR3 has 15 residues.

This chain uses TRBV6-2 or TRBV6-3 with TRBJ1-1, with unresolved D. The V end was cut by 4 bases, the J end by 7 bases, with 16 bases between. This CDR3 comprises 14 residues. Germline assignment: CDR1 MNHEY and CDR2 SVGEGT. CDR3 protein: CASSSIPGIGEAFF. CDR3 DNA sequence: TGTGCCAGCAGTTCCATCCCCGGTATCGGTGAAGCTTTCTTT.

V gene TRBV19 combines with J gene TRBJ2-1, with 11 bases that match TRBD2. Trimming took 4 bases from V and 2 from J; bases not matched to a gene: 1. The CDR3 has 15 amino acids. Germline V gene sequence: CDR1 LNHDA, CDR2 SQIVND (reference sequence). The CDR3 here is CASSKTSGAYNEQFF. In DNA form, the CDR3 reads TGTGCCAGTAGTAAGACTAGCGGGGCCTACAATGAGCAGTTCTTC.

The chain recombines TRBV18 with TRBJ1-5; D call uncertain. Trimming removed 3 bases at V and 2 bases at J, with 5 bases between. The CDR3 is 13 residues long. Germline CDR1 reads KGHSH; CDR2 reads LQKENI. CDR3 in amino acids: CASSPEGNQPQHF. CDR3 coding DNA: TGTGCCAGCTCACCGGAGGGCAATCAGCCCCAGCATTTT.

In the case of this clone: This sample includes further DNA sequences coding for the same CDR3. V usage is TRBV5-1 and J usage is TRBJ2-2; possibly TRBD1 for D (6 bases). Germline lookup yields CDR1 SGHRS and CDR2 YFSETQ. The V end was cut by 0 bases, the J end by 5 bases, with 8 bases between. This CDR3 region has 14 residues. The CDR3 bases are TGCGCCAGCAGCTTGGGGCAGGGGACCGGGGAGCTGTTTTTT. This encodes CASSLGQGTGELFF.

The V call is TRBV30, the J call TRBJ2-5; 9 bases align to TRBD1. V was pared by 5 bases and J by 0 bases, with 1 base of the junction left unmatched. This CDR3 region has 13 residues. Per the germline V gene, CDR1 is GTSNPN and CDR2 is SVGIG (reference sequence). This CDR3 is CAWGQGYQETQYF. Written as DNA, the CDR3 is TGTGCCTGGGGACAGGGGTACCAAGAGACCCAGTACTTC. The whole variable domain, remainder taken from reference TRBV30 and TRBJ2-5, is SQTIHQWPATLVQPVGSPLSLECTVEGTSNPNLYWYRQAAGRGLQLLFYSVGIGQISSEVPQNLSASRPQDRQFILSSKKLLLSDSGFYLCAWGQGYQETQYFGPGTRLLVL.

The V call is TRBV19, the J call TRBJ1-6; D is uncertain. V was pared by 5 bases and J by 6 bases, with 17 bases between. Germline CDR1 LNHDA, CDR2 SQIVND (reference sequence). The CDR3 consists of 16 residues. The DNA of the CDR3 is TGTGCCAGTAGTCTAGGGCCAGAAGTCCGTAATTCACCCCTCCACTTT. It translates to CASSLGPEVRNSPLHF.

V is TRBV5-4 and J is TRBJ2-1; 8 bases line up with TRBD2. Germline CDR1 reads SGHNT; CDR2 reads YYREEE (reference sequence). CDR3 length: 15 amino acids. V lost 4 bases to trimming and J lost 4 bases; unmatched junction nucleotides: 7. CDR3 residues: CASSNSGGGYNEQFF. In DNA, the CDR3 is TGTGCCAGCAGCAACAGCGGGGGAGGTTACAATGAGCAGTTCTTC.

The chain links TRBV9 to TRBJ2-3; the D gene is possibly TRBD2 (5 bases). The germline gives CDR1 SGDLS, CDR2 YYNGEE. Between the trimmed V and J ends, which lost 0 bases and 8 bases, there was a span of 7 bases. The CDR3 is 12 amino acids. In nucleotides, the CDR3 is TGTGCCAGCAGCGTAGTCGAGGGTACGCAGTATTTT. This codes for CASSVVEGTQYF. Using reference TRBV9 and TRBJ2-3 for the parts outside the CDR3, the full variable domain is DSGVTQTPKHLITATGQRVTLRCSPRSGDLSVYWYQQSLDQGLQFLIQYYNGEERAKGNILERFSAQQFPDLHSELNLSSLELGDSALYFCASSVVEGTQYFGPGTRLTVL.

Comments on this clone: One junction end does not reproduce the germline sequence, and a read error may be involved. The CDR3 nucleotides are TGTGCCAGCAGTACTACAGGGGGCGTTTATAATTCACCCCTCCACTTT. Residues: CASSTTGGVYNSPLHF. The genes are TRBV19 and TRBJ1-6; 9 bases match TRBD1. The germline CDR1 and CDR2 sequences are LNHDA and SQIVND (reference sequence). The CDR3 extends over 16 amino acids.

This clone was counted between two and nine times. V usage is TRBV27 and J usage is TRBJ1-4, with 10 bases aligning to TRBD1. The CDR3 is 17 amino acids. CDR1 is MNHEY, CDR2 SMNVEV, per germline (reference sequence). V lost 6 bases to trimming and J lost 0 bases; unmatched junction nucleotides: 7. The CDR3 is CASRLRDRGPTNEKLFF. CDR3 DNA sequence: TGTGCCAGCAGGCTCCGGGACAGGGGTCCAACTAATGAAAAACTGTTTTTT.

V gene TRBV16 combines with J gene TRBJ1-1, with 7 bases fitting TRBD1. Trimming at V came to 6 bases and at J to 5 bases, leaving 15 bases not matched to a gene. The germline V gene encodes CDR1 KGHSY and CDR2 FQNENV. The CDR3 runs to 16 residues. The CDR3 DNA is TGTGCCAGCAGACGCGACAGGGATTTGGGAAAAACTGAAGCTTTCTTT. Its translation is CASRRDRDLGKTEAFF.